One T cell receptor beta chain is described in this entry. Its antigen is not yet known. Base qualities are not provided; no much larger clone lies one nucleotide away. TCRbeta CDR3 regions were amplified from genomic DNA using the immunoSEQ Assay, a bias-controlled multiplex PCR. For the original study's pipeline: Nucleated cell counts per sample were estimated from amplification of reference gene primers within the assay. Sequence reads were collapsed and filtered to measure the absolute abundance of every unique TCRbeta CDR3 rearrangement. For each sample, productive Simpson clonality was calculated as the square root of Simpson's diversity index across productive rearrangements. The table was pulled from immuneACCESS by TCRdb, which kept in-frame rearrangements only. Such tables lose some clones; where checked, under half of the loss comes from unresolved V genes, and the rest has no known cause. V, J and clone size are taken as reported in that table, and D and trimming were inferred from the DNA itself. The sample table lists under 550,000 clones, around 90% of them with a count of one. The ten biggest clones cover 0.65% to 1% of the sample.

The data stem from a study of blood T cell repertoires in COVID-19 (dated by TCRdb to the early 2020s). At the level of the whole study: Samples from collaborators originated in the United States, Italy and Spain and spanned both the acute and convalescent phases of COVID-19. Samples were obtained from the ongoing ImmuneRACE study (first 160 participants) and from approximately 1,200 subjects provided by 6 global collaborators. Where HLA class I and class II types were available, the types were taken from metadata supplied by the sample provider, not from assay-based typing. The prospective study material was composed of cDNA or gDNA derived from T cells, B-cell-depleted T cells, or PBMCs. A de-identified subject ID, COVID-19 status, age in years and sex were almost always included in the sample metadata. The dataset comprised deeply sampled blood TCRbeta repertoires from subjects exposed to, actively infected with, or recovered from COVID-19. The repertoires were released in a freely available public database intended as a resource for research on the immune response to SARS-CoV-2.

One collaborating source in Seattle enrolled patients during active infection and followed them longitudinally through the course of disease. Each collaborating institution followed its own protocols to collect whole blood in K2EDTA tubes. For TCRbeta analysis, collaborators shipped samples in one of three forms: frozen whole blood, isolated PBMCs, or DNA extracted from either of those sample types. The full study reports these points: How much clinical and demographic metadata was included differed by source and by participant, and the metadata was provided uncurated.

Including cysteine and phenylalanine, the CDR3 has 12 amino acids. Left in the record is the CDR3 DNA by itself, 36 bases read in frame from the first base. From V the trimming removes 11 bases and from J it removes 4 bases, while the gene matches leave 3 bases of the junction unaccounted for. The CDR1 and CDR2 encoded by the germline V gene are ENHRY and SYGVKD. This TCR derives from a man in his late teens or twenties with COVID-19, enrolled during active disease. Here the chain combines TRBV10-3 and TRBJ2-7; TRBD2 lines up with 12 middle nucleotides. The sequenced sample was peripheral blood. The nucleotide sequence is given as TGTGCCGTTGGACTAGCGGGATACGAGCAGTACTTC. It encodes CAVGLAGYEQYF.